Each of the 29 T cell receptor beta chains below was sequenced from the same sample in a study of blood T cells in healthy people across ages. Using a J-beta primer mix together with a sample-barcoded 5' primer, a second PCR was run for roughly 6 to 11 cycles. In TCRdb, the 5' RACE reads were re-called with MiXCR into one record per CDR3 protein. The sample gives fewer than 700,000 distinct CDR3 sequences, approximately 40% of which show up once; about 32% is in the top ten. The sample taken for sequencing was blood. The receptors come from a man older than 75 in good health.

J is TRBJ2-5 and V is TRBV12-3 or TRBV12-4; D gene ambiguous. The CDR3 contains 14 residues. Trimming removed 3 bases at V and 0 bases at J, with 8 bases between. The CDR3 loop reads CASSFLHNQETQYF. The CDR3 bases are TGTGCCAGCAGTTTTCTGCATAACCAAGAGACCCAGTACTTC.

This chain connects TRBV27 to TRBJ2-7; D possibly uses TRBD1 or TRBD2 (5 bases each). The better agreement between TRBJ2-5 and the DNA end casts doubt on the J call. CDR1 MNHEY and CDR2 SMNVEV come from the germline V gene (reference sequence). The CDR3 sequence is 13 residues long. CDR3 residues: CASSSTRGETQYF. CDR3 in DNA: TGTGCCAGCAGTTCCACTAGGGGAGAGACCCAGTACTTC.

The rearrangement links TRBV7-2 to TRBJ2-4; 7 bases fit TRBD2. Per germline, CDR1 SGHTA and CDR2 FQGNSA. V shed 0 bases, J shed 3 bases, and the junction held 8 bases outside the gene matches. The CDR3 extends over 17 amino acids. CDR3 nucleotides: TGTGCCAGCAGCTTAGCGACCTCTGGGAGGGTCAAAAACATTCAGTACTTC. This codes for CASSLATSGRVKNIQYF. The whole variable domain, remainder taken from reference TRBV7-2 and TRBJ2-4, is GAGVSQSPSNKVTEKGKDVELRCDPISGHTALYWYRQSLGQGLEFLIYFQGNSAPDKSGLPSDRFSAERTGGSVSTLTIQRTQQEDSAVYLCASSLATSGRVKNIQYFGAGTRLSVL.

A few counts support this clonotype. V gene TRBV9 combines with J gene TRBJ2-3; 9 nucleotides line up with TRBD2. The CDR3 sequence is 16 residues long. Germline V gives CDR1 SGDLS, CDR2 YYNGEE. J was trimmed by 1 base and V by 1 base; bases with no gene match: 4. CDR3 DNA: TGTGCCAGCAGCGTAAGTCCTAGCGGGGGCACAGATACGCAGTATTTT. Its translation is CASSVSPSGGTDTQYF.

The rearrangement links TRBV4-2 to TRBJ1-2; D uncertain. The CDR3 extends over 16 amino acids. CDR1 and CDR2 from the germline V gene are LGHNA and YNFKEQ. With 1 base removed from V and 4 bases from J, the gap between germline ends came to 16 bases. CDR3 nucleotide sequence: TGTGCCAGCAGCCAAGGTCGACCCGGATTATTCTATGGCTACACCTTC. Its translation: CASSQGRPGLFYGYTF.

V is TRBV6-6 and J is TRBJ2-1, with no clear D. The J call is in doubt because the DNA end fits TRBJ2-7 better. Per the germline V gene, CDR1 is MNHNY and CDR2 is SVGAGI (reference sequence). This CDR3 has 16 amino acids. This CDR3 is CASTPLGASSYNEQYF. CDR3 nucleotide sequence: TGTGCCAGCACTCCGCTCGGAGCGAGCTCCTACAATGAGCAGTACTTC.

The rearrangement links TRBV28 to TRBJ1-1; TRBD1 aligns across 10 bases. CDR3 length: 17 amino acids. With 7 bases clipped from V and 1 base from J, the junction kept 12 bases outside the gene matches. From germline, CDR1 is MDHEN and CDR2 SYDVKM. The CDR3 reads CASMVLRQGAGNTEAFF. Written as DNA, the CDR3 is TGTGCCAGCATGGTATTAAGACAGGGGGCAGGGAACACTGAAGCTTTCTTT. Full variable domain (outside the CDR3, taken from reference TRBV28 and TRBJ1-1): DVKVTQSSRYLVKRTGEKVFLECVQDMDHENMFWYRQDPGLGLRLIYFSYDVKMKEKGDIPEGYSVSREKKERFSLILESASTNQTSMYLCASMVLRQGAGNTEAFFGQGTRLTVV.

The rearrangement links TRBV6-2 or TRBV6-3 to TRBJ2-4; 8 bases fit TRBD1. Per germline, CDR1 MNHEY and CDR2 SVGEGT. V was pared by 10 bases and J by 9 bases, with 11 bases of the junction left unmatched. This CDR3 is built from 13 residues. The CDR3 is CATERTGNGIQYF. CDR3 nucleotide sequence: TGTGCCACCGAAAGGACAGGGAATGGCATTCAGTACTTC.

This clonotype was detected a few times. The V gene is TRBV6-2 or TRBV6-3, the J gene TRBJ1-1; a weak D match, TRBD1 (5 bases). V was cut by 7 bases and J by 1 base, with 10 bases left in between. This CDR3 contains 13 residues. CDR1 is MNHEY and CDR2 is SVGEGT in the germline V gene. CDR3 sequence: CASTTQENTEAFF. DNA of the CDR3: TGTGCCAGCACCACACAGGAGAACACTGAAGCTTTCTTT.

The sample holds a few counts of this clonotype. V usage is TRBV5-1 and J usage is TRBJ1-4; 8 nucleotides match TRBD1. V lost 4 bases to trimming and J lost 8 bases; unmatched junction nucleotides: 10. This CDR3 comprises 15 residues. CDR1 and CDR2 (germline): SGHRS, YFSETQ. In nucleotides, the CDR3 is TGCGCCAGCAGCGTCGGACAGGGCGGTAAAGAAAAACTGTTTTTT. Protein product: CASSVGQGGKEKLFF.

V gene TRBV4-1 combines with J gene TRBJ2-1; 11 nucleotides match TRBD2. The CDR3 is made up of 17 amino acids. Unmatched junction bases numbered 6, after V lost 2 bases and J lost 3 bases. The germline V gene encodes CDR1 MGHRA and CDR2 YSYEKL. CDR3 loop: CASSQQLAGAVYNEQFF. The CDR3 coding sequence is TGCGCCAGCAGCCAACAACTAGCGGGGGCCGTCTACAATGAGCAGTTCTTC.

The V call is TRBV11-2, the J call TRBJ2-3; D is possibly TRBD1 (5 bases). V lost 3 bases and J lost 5, with 21 bases in between. The CDR3 has 17 residues. From germline, CDR1 is SGHAT and CDR2 FQNNGV. The CDR3 DNA reads as TGTGCCAGCAGCTTGTGGTCCCAGGGCCCCTCAGGAGATACGCAGTATTTT. Protein product: CASSLWSQGPSGDTQYF.

This clonotype has just a few counts. The CDR3, as DNA: TGTGCCAGCAGCCCGGTAGGACAGGGCTTAGAGACCCAGTACTTC. Translated, it gives CASSPVGQGLETQYF. V and J are TRBV5-5 and TRBJ2-5; 8 bases are shared with TRBD1. CDR1 and CDR2 from the germline V gene are SGHKS and YYEKEE (reference sequence). The CDR3 extends over 15 amino acids. J gave up 4 bases and V 4 bases, and 9 bases lay outside the gene matches.

The V and J genes are TRBV2 and TRBJ2-3; TRBD2 matches 12 bases. The junction had 5 bases not matched to a gene; V was cut back by 5 bases and J by 5 bases. CDR3 size: 15 residues. Germline-derived CDR1 and CDR2 are SNHLY and FYNNEI. CDR3 nucleotide sequence: TGTGCCAGCAGTAGGCTAGCGGGGGGGCGAGATACGCAGTATTTT. Its translation: CASSRLAGGRDTQYF.

The chain recombines TRBV20-1 with TRBJ1-1, with 7 bases matching TRBD1. The CDR3 covers 13 residues. J gave up 4 bases and V 6 bases, and 8 bases lay outside the gene matches. The germline V gene encodes CDR1 DFQATT and CDR2 SNEGSKA (reference sequence). The CDR3 is CSAVPGGSTEAFF. In DNA form, the CDR3 reads TGCAGTGCAGTACCAGGGGGGTCCACTGAAGCTTTCTTT.

This rearrangement joins TRBV4-1 to TRBJ1-1, with 7 nucleotides matching TRBD1. The germline gives CDR1 MGHRA, CDR2 YSYEKL. The CDR3 extends over 13 amino acids. V dropped 4 bases and J dropped 6; count of bases not matched to a gene: 5. CDR3 sequence reads: CASSPGTAPEAFF. The CDR3 region has the DNA TGCGCCAGCAGCCCCGGGACAGCCCCTGAAGCTTTCTTT.

In DNA, the CDR3 is TGTGCCAGCAGTTTAAGAGGGGATTTATACAATGAGCAGTACTTC. This codes for CASSLRGDLYNEQYF. The V gene is TRBV12-3 or TRBV12-4, the J gene TRBJ2-1, with D perhaps given as TRBD1 or TRBD2 (5 bases each). The end of the DNA fits TRBJ2-7 better, so the J call may be wrong. The CDR3 length is 15 residues.

The CDR3 DNA follows: TGTGCCAGCAGTCCCGGACTAGCGGGGGCCCACAATGAGCAGTTCTTC. Protein product: CASSPGLAGAHNEQFF. The chain uses TRBV6-2 or TRBV6-3 and TRBJ2-1; 13 bases map to TRBD2. The V and J ends lost 5 bases and 5 bases, in that order; junction bases with no gene match: 6. The CDR3 has 16 residues. Germline CDR1 MNHEY, CDR2 SVGEGT.

This chain joins TRBV5-5 and TRBJ2-5, with TRBD1 as a possible D gene (6 bases). This CDR3 contains 15 residues. Trimming removed 1 base at V and 2 bases at J, with 12 bases between. Germline values: CDR1 SGHKS, CDR2 YYEKEE (reference sequence). Here the CDR3 DNA reads TGTGCCAGCAGCTTGTCGGCAGGGGTGCAAGAGACCCAGTACTTC. Translated, it gives CASSLSAGVQETQYF.

This clonotype was recorded a few times. The chain carries TRBV29-1 and TRBJ2-7; the D is unclear. Matching the DNA end better, TRBJ2-5 makes the J call doubtful. CDR1 SQVTM and CDR2 ANQGSEA come from the germline V gene. The CDR3 loop spans 12 amino acids. As DNA, the CDR3 is TGCAGCGTTACATGGAGTTGGGAGACCCAGTACTTC. Amino acid sequence: CSVTWSWETQYF.

On this clonotype: Germline and junction disagree at one end, which may indicate a read error. This chain links TRBV6-2 or TRBV6-3 with TRBJ2-3; D possibly uses TRBD1 or TRBD2 (5 bases each). This CDR3 comprises 12 residues. CDR1 is MNHEY and CDR2 is SVGEGT in the germline V gene. The CDR3 nucleotides are TGTGCCTGCAGGGATCAGACTACTACGCAGTATTTT. This encodes CACRDQTTTQYF.

V gene TRBV9 combines with J gene TRBJ2-2; D gene ambiguous. V was trimmed by 0 bases and J by 7 bases, leaving 13 bases between them. Germline CDR1 is SGDLS and CDR2 is YYNGEE. The CDR3 runs to 15 residues. The CDR3 DNA reads TGTGCCAGCAGCGTAGTTTCTTCGGGTAGCGGGGAGCTGTTTTTT. As protein: CASSVVSSGSGELFF.

This chain links TRBV12-3 or TRBV12-4 with TRBJ1-2; D remains ambiguous. The V end lost 4 bases, the J end lost 11 bases, and 14 bases lay between the germline ends. The CDR3 has 12 amino acids. In DNA, the CDR3 is TGTGCCAGCAGTTCCCTCACATTGGGGTACACCTTC. It encodes CASSSLTLGYTF.

The V call is TRBV5-1, the J call TRBJ2-1, with 11 bases identical to TRBD2. With 4 bases clipped from V and 9 bases from J, the junction kept 12 bases outside the gene matches. The CDR3 is 16 residues long. Germline CDR1 is SGHRS and CDR2 is YFSETQ. The CDR3 DNA reads TGCGCCAGCAGCAGGAAAGTAGCGGGAGGGCCCAGTGAGCAGTTCTTC. Amino acids: CASSRKVAGGPSEQFF.

In this sample, this clonotype turned up once. V usage is TRBV6-2 or TRBV6-3 and J usage is TRBJ2-7; 9 bases map to TRBD1. There are 15 residues in the CDR3. Germline CDR1 reads MNHEY; CDR2 reads SVGEGT. V gave up 6 bases and J gave up 5 bases; unmatched junction bases: 11. Here the CDR3 reads CASRPPGTGSNEQYF. The CDR3 coding sequence is TGTGCCAGCAGACCTCCCGGGACAGGGTCCAACGAGCAGTACTTC.

In its sample, this clonotype was seen a few times. The chain recombines TRBV3-1 with TRBJ2-5, with a weak D call TRBD2 (5 bases). The CDR3 sequence is 14 residues long. Trimming cost V 0 bases and J 3 bases, with 8 bases left between them. From germline, CDR1 is LGHDT and CDR2 YNNKEL (reference sequence). The CDR3 loop is CASSQEEREETQYF. In DNA, the CDR3 is TGTGCCAGCAGCCAAGAGGAGAGGGAAGAGACCCAGTACTTC.

This clonotype showed up many times. An end of the junction differs from the germline gene, which may be a read error. The genes are TRBV7-2 and TRBJ2-1; no clear D. The V gene's germline CDR1 is SGHTA and CDR2 FQGNSA. This CDR3 spans 14 amino acids. CDR3: CASSLGSAYNEQFF. Written as DNA, the CDR3 is TGCGCCAGCAGCTTGGGATCGGCCTACAATGAGCAGTTCTTC. Together with reference TRBV7-2 and TRBJ2-1, the CDR3 gives the full variable domain: GAGVSQSPSNKVTEKGKDVELRCDPISGHTALYWYRQSLGQGLEFLIYFQGNSAPDKSGLPSDRFSAERTGGSVSTLTIQRTQQEDSAVYLCASSLGSAYNEQFFGPGTRLTVL.

V and J are TRBV19 and TRBJ2-7; 9 nucleotides align to TRBD1. The CDR3 is made up of 17 amino acids. Trimming cost V 5 bases and J 4 bases; bases outside gene matches: 15. Germline CDR1 and CDR2: LNHDA and SQIVND (reference sequence). The CDR3 is CASSQRPARDRAYEQYF. The CDR3 region has the DNA TGTGCCAGTAGTCAGAGGCCGGCTCGGGACAGGGCTTACGAGCAGTACTTC.

As regards this clonotype: The junction departs from the called germline gene at one end, perhaps through a read error. The J gene is TRBJ2-3, the V gene TRBV24-1; possibly TRBD2 for D (6 bases). Germline V gene data show CDR1 as KGHDR and CDR2 as SFDVKD. The CDR3 is 17 residues long. CDR3 in DNA: TGTGCCACCAGTGACCCTACCAGGACTATCAGCACAGGTACGCAGTATTTT. This encodes CATSDPTRTISTGTQYF.